This T cell receptor (beta chain) was sequenced in a study of early T cells in non-severe SARS-CoV-2 infection (TCRdb year 2021). About the investigation overall: TCR sequencing used bulk RNA from unsorted whole blood, so alpha and beta chains could not be paired. Overall study outcomes, separate from this receptor: VDJdb matching was skewed toward anti-spike CD8 responses, so virus-specific expansions were likely underestimated and private and CD4 specificities were missed.

In its sample, this clonotype was seen many times. No cognate antigen has been identified for it. Within one base of it there is no much larger clone, and no base qualities were kept. V is shortened by 4 bases, J by 0 bases, and the region joining them spans 6 bases. Including the terminal cysteine and phenylalanine, the CDR3 comprises 13 residues. The kept DNA is CDR3 alone, 39 bases in frame from the first base. CDR1 and CDR2 were assigned from the germline V gene (reference sequence) as DFQATT and SNEGSKA. Libraries were built with 5' RACE. The sample was run on a NextSeq 500. The TCR library protocol attached unique molecular identifiers to individual cDNA molecules to correct for sequencing error and PCR bias. Both TCR alpha and beta chains were sequenced, and tight co-correlation was observed between alpha and beta sequence abundances in each sample. The published analysis was carried out like this. V gene, J gene and CDR3 annotation of TCR sequences was performed with Decombinator V4. TCRs were defined as expanded if a significant change between any two time points was detected under a Poisson model with p below 0.0001. TCR abundances were normalised to the total number of TCRs sequenced per sample and were expressed as counts per million. MAIT TCRs were defined by TRAV1-2 paired with TRAJ12, TRAJ20 or TRAJ33, and iNKT TCRs by TRAV10 paired with TRAJ18. VDJdb, accessed on 1 November 2021, was searched for TCRs annotated for CMV, EBV and SARS-CoV-2, and TCRs annotated for more than one antigen were excluded. TCRdb reprocessing: public reads trimmed at Q25 with fastp, clones called with MiXCR, in-frame beta chains kept. Rows are unified per CDR3 protein, each entry keeping the most common DNA and genes. None of the V and J calls come from the authors' own analysis; TCRdb made them. A total of tens of thousands of distinct CDR3 sequences appear in this sample, under 9.5% of them only once. The top ten constitute just under 6% of the sample.

The study was a case-control design nested within a healthcare worker cohort in London, UK, with weekly nasopharyngeal swab PCR tests and blood sampling. Healthcare workers were enrolled in the week of the UK lockdown, from 23 to 31 March 2020, and were followed every week for up to roughly 15 weeks. The rearrangement combines TRBV20-1 with TRBJ1-4, with a tentative D gene TRBD1 over 5 matching bases. The sample was whole blood. The TCR originated in an adult who was a healthcare worker with PCR-confirmed SARS-CoV-2 infection or an uninfected control (not recorded which). CDR3 loop: CSATRATNEKLFF. Here is the DNA: TGCAGTGCTACCAGGGCAACTAATGAAAAACTGTTTTTT.